One sample yielded the 3 T cell receptor beta chains listed below, sequenced in a study of T cells in Graves' hyperthyroidism and ophthalmopathy. Amplification yielded TCR beta CDR3 regions, with RNA transcripts as the source. With the HTBI primer set, the TCR CDR3 went through a first round of RT-PCR. TCRdb analysed the multiplex PCR reads with MiXCR anew, one entry per CDR3 protein. Among approximately 58,000 distinct CDR3 sequences listed, roughly 52% were seen once. Source material: blood. These receptors originate from a woman aged 25 to 39 with Graves' ophthalmopathy.

The chain employs TRBV12-3 or TRBV12-4 and TRBJ1-5; D remains ambiguous. The CDR3 runs to 14 residues. V lost 1 base, J lost 2 bases, and 6 bases lay in between. Here the CDR3 DNA reads TGTGCCAGCAGTTTAGGTGGACGCAATCAGCCCCAGCATTTT. It codes for CASSLGGRNQPQHF.

This clonotype was seen many times. V gene TRBV12-3 or TRBV12-4 combines with J gene TRBJ1-6; 7 nucleotides agree with TRBD1. The CDR3 sequence is 14 residues long. J gave up 6 bases and V 2 bases, and 1 base lay outside the gene matches. The CDR3 protein is CASSLRDSNSPLHF. CDR3 DNA sequence: TGTGCCAGCAGTTTACGGGACAGTAATTCACCCCTCCACTTT.

The chain uses TRBV12-3 or TRBV12-4 and TRBJ2-3; TRBD2 aligns across 13 bases. The CDR3 consists of 16 residues. J was trimmed by 11 bases and V by 3 bases; bases with no gene match: 11. The chain's CDR3 is CASSFIRLAGGKEQYF. CDR3 DNA sequence: TGTGCCAGCAGTTTCATAAGACTAGCGGGAGGTAAGGAGCAGTATTTT.